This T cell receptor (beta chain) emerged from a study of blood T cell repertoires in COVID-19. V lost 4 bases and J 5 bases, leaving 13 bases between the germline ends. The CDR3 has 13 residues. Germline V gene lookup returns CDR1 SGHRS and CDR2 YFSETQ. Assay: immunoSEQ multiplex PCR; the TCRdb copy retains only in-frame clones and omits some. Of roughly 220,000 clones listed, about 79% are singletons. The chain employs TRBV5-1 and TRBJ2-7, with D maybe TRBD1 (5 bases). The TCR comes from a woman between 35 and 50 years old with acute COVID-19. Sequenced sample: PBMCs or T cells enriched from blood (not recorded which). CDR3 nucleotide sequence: TGCGCCAGCAGCGTGACCCAGGGAAACGAGCAGTACTTC. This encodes CASSVTQGNEQYF. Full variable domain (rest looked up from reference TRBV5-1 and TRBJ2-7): KAGVTQTPRYLIKTRGQQVTLSCSPISGHRSVSWYQQTPGQGLQFLFEYFSETQRNKGNFPGRFSGRQFSNSRSEMNVSTLELGDSALYLCASSVTQGNEQYFGPGTRLTVT.